The rows below give T cell receptor beta chains drawn from one sample of a study of human T cells and chemical hapten exposure. TCRdb fed the RACE reads into MiXCR, producing one record per CDR3 protein. The sample holds tens of thousands of distinct CDR3 sequences; 12% are singletons and the top ten take about 4%. The specimen was whole blood, collected in connection with sensitization to the hapten diphenylcyclopropenone (DPC). These TCRs come from a woman aged 55-70 years with alopecia areata. Some clones in this sample may be carry-over from other donors' samples. Both conserved end residues are part of each CDR3. The D gene is left open where the match is weak. Rows may omit the clone size; those that give it use once, few, many or a size class.

j_call d_call v_call clone_size cdr3_nt cdr3_aa
TRBJ2-2 - TRBV3-1 many TGTGCCAGCACCAACAGGGCGGCGAACACCGGGGAGCTGTTTTTT CASTNRAANTGELFF
TRBJ1-6 - TRBV9 few TGTGCCAGCAGCGTAGGTCTGGGAAGACCCCTCCACTTT CASSVGLGRPLHF
TRBJ2-1 - TRBV6-6 - TGTGCCAGCACCGACGGACGAGGCAATGAGCAGTTCTTC CASTDGRGNEQFF
TRBJ2-2 - TRBV9 few TGTGCCAGCAGCGTTGGTCCGGACACCGGGGAGCTGTTTTTT CASSVGPDTGELFF
TRBJ2-3 TRBD2 TRBV7-2 many TGTGCCAGCAGCGCCGGGGGGGCAGCAGATACGCAGTATTTT CASSAGGAADTQYF
TRBJ2-7 TRBD1 TRBV30 few TGTGCCTGGACCAGAGGGGGCGGCGAGCAGTACTTC CAWTRGGGEQYF
TRBJ2-3 - TRBV6-5 many TGTGCCAGCAGCGGGCCGGCGGGGGATACGCAGTATTTT CASSGPAGDTQYF
TRBJ1-1 - TRBV20-1 many TGCAGTGCTAGAGGGGGGGGCTACACTGAAGCTTTCTTT CSARGGGYTEAFF
TRBJ2-5 TRBD2 TRBV20-1 many TGCAGTGCTAGTTCTAGCGGAACCGTACAAGAGACCCAGTACTTC CSASSSGTVQETQYF
TRBJ1-6 - TRBV27 - TGTGCCAGCAGTTCTAGCTCCTATAATTCACCCCTCCACTTT CASSSSSYNSPLHF
TRBJ2-3 - TRBV30 - TGTGCCTGGAGTGTAGGGGATACGCAGTATTTT CAWSVGDTQYF
TRBJ2-5 TRBD2 TRBV10-3 - TGTGCCACCTGCATTAGCGGGGGGGCAGGAGAGACCCAGTACTTC CATCISGGAGETQYF
TRBJ2-4 - TRBV2 - TGTGCCAGCAGTGTGGCCCCCCTCGTAGCCAAAAACATTCAGTACTTC CASSVAPLVAKNIQYF
TRBJ1-4 - TRBV7-9 - TGTGCCAGCAGCTTGACGCTGGATGAAAAACTGTTTTTT CASSLTLDEKLFF
TRBJ1-1 - TRBV5-1 many TGCGCCAGCAGAGGGGCCCCCCAGAACACTGAAGCTTTCTTT CASRGAPQNTEAFF
TRBJ2-5 - TRBV24-1 many TGTGCCAGAACGGAGACCCAGTACTTC CARTETQYF
TRBJ1-5 - TRBV4-1 - TGCGCCAGCAGCCGAAGTACGAATCAGCCCCAGCATTTT CASSRSTNQPQHF
TRBJ2-2 TRBD1 TRBV2 many TGTGCCAGCAGCGTTGACCGGGACAGGGATTGGAGTAACACCGGGGAGCTGTTTTTT CASSVDRDRDWSNTGELFF
TRBJ2-3 - TRBV7-9 many TGTGCCAGCAGCTTAGCGGGTAATTGGCAGCTCACAGATACGCAGTATTTT CASSLAGNWQLTDTQYF
TRBJ1-3 - TRBV7-2 few TGTGCCAGCAGCCCTACCGGGACTAGGGGCTCTGGAAACACCATATATTTT CASSPTGTRGSGNTIYF
TRBJ1-3 - TRBV20-1 many TGCAGTGCCCCGAGGGGAGGGGGAAACACCATATATTTT CSAPRGGGNTIYF
TRBJ2-1 - TRBV7-2 many TGTGCCAGCAGGCAACTAGCCTATGAGCAGTTCTTC CASRQLAYEQFF
TRBJ1-1 TRBD1 TRBV7-9 - TGTGCCAGCAGCACTTGGACAGGGAGTGAAGCTTTCTTT CASSTWTGSEAFF
TRBJ1-3 - TRBV18 many TGTGCCAGCTCACCACCGGGGCGTGGAAACACCATATATTTT CASSPPGRGNTIYF
TRBJ2-5 - TRBV11-2 many TGTGCCAGCAGCTTAGAGTGGGGTGCTTTGGGGACCCAGTACTTC CASSLEWGALGTQYF
TRBJ2-1 TRBD1 TRBV6-1 many TGTGCCAGCACTATGGGACAGGGTGGCACTTCGGGGTTCTTC CASTMGQGGTSGFF
TRBJ1-5 TRBD1 TRBV11-2 - TGTGCCAGCAGCGCCGGGACAGTGATTCTTCAGCCCCAGCATTTT CASSAGTVILQPQHF